Listed here are 10 T cell receptor beta chains from one sample, sequenced in a study of shared clonotypes between healthy human individuals. The method was immunoSEQ multiplex PCR; TCRdb's version includes in-frame clones alone and lacks a portion of them. The table lists fewer than 2.5 million clones, over 85% of them singletons. Sequencing was performed on naive CD4+ T cells from PBMCs. Sample subset: CD45RA+ positively selected. The receptors come from a man aged 18 to 29 in good health. Some clones in this sample may be carry-over from other donors' samples.

The chain joins TRBV5-8 to TRBJ2-1; D may correspond to TRBD1 or TRBD2 (5 bases each). Germline loops: CDR1 SGHTS, CDR2 YDEGEE. V dropped 4 bases and J dropped 0 bases, with 14 bases sitting between them. The CDR3 is made up of 16 amino acids. CDR3 bases: TGTGCCAGCAGCCCCGACTGGGGGAGCTCCTACAATGAGCAGTTCTTC. This sequence encodes CASSPDWGSSYNEQFF.

This chain uses TRBV5-1 with TRBJ1-2, with a weak D call TRBD1 (5 bases). The V gene's germline CDR1 is SGHRS and CDR2 YFSETQ. Trimming cost V 4 bases and J 8 bases, with 15 bases left between them. The length of the CDR3 is 13 residues. As DNA, the CDR3 is TGCGCCAGCAGCGGCGCAGGGACGACGGGCTACACCTTC. Translating it yields CASSGAGTTGYTF.

A single count supports this clone. The rearrangement joins TRBV30 to TRBJ2-1; 9 bases are shared with TRBD2. With 3 bases clipped from V and 8 bases from J, the junction kept 11 bases outside the gene matches. The CDR3 sequence is 15 residues long. In germline, CDR1 is GTSNPN, CDR2 SVGIG (reference sequence). The CDR3 protein is CAWSPGLATSDEQFF. The CDR3 DNA is TGTGCCTGGAGCCCTGGACTAGCGACGTCCGATGAGCAGTTCTTC.

The V gene is TRBV27, the J gene TRBJ1-3; D might be TRBD1 (6 bases). V lost 2 bases to trimming and J lost 2 bases, with 10 bases between them. This CDR3 has 15 amino acids. CDR1 is MNHEY and CDR2 is SMNVEV in the germline V gene (reference sequence). The CDR3 protein is CASSLARGTGNTIYF. Here the CDR3 DNA reads TGTGCCAGCAGTTTAGCAAGGGGGACTGGAAACACCATATATTTT.

V and J are TRBV7-2 and TRBJ2-2; TRBD2 might be the D (6 bases). CDR1 is SGHTA and CDR2 is FQGNSA in the germline V gene. The ends were cut back, 7 bases at V and 4 bases at J, with 13 bases in the middle. This CDR3 has 14 residues. CDR3 residues: CASKREYGTGELFF. For the CDR3, the DNA is TGTGCCAGCAAACGGGAGTACGGCACCGGGGAGCTGTTTTTT.

This chain joins TRBV5-6 and TRBJ1-1, with D possibly TRBD1 on 6 matching bases. The CDR3 length is 15 residues. Trimming pared 0 bases from V and 2 bases from J, leaving 11 bases between. The V gene's germline CDR1 is SGHDT and CDR2 YYEEEE. This CDR3 reads CASSLEARGNTEAFF. CDR3 coding DNA: TGTGCCAGCAGCTTGGAGGCCAGGGGCAACACTGAAGCTTTCTTT.

The genes are TRBV9 and TRBJ2-1, with 12 bases identical to TRBD2. The CDR3 loop spans 15 amino acids. The trim removed 0 bases at V and 8 bases at J, leaving 3 bases unmatched. The germline CDR1 and CDR2 sequences are SGDLS and YYNGEE. The CDR3: CASSVATSGSYEQFF. The CDR3 coding sequence is TGTGCCAGCAGCGTAGCGACTAGCGGGAGCTATGAGCAGTTCTTC.

The chain combines TRBV27 with TRBJ2-3; D ambiguous. The CDR3 sequence is 14 residues long. Germline V gene sequence: CDR1 MNHEY, CDR2 SMNVEV (reference sequence). V was clipped by 0 bases and J by 2 bases, with 6 bases between them. The CDR3 is CASSLSVDTDTQYF. In DNA, the CDR3 is TGTGCCAGCAGTTTATCCGTCGACACAGATACGCAGTATTTT.

J is TRBJ1-3 and V is TRBV28; TRBD1 matches at 7 bases. V lost 6 bases to trimming and J lost 2 bases; unmatched junction nucleotides: 4. Germline CDR1 reads MDHEN; CDR2 reads SYDVKM. The CDR3 has 14 amino acids. In nucleotides, the CDR3 is TGTGCCAGCAGCGCGGGACAGACTGGAAACACCATATATTTT. This encodes CASSAGQTGNTIYF.

The rearrangement uses TRBV5-1 and TRBJ2-3, with 7 nucleotides matching TRBD2. V lost 2 bases, J lost 2 bases, and 8 bases stayed unmatched. The germline CDR1 and CDR2 sequences are SGHRS and YFSETQ. The CDR3 totals 16 residues. The CDR3 reads CASSFGGGSNTDTQYF. The CDR3 DNA reads TGCGCCAGCAGCTTTGGAGGCGGGAGCAACACAGATACGCAGTATTTT.